Reported below is one TCR beta chain. Assay used: immunoSEQ multiplex PCR; TCRdb lists only in-frame clones, some missing. The data contain 150,000 to 200,000 clones, about 79% of them singletons. This CDR3 contains 13 residues. V dropped 2 bases and J dropped 7 bases, with 8 bases sitting between them. Per the germline V gene, CDR1 is SGHTA and CDR2 is FQGTGA. These data belong to a study of blood T cell repertoires in COVID-19. Turning to the study itself: Nucleic acid was either cDNA or gDNA, and it came from T cells, B-cell-depleted T cells, or PBMCs.

Participant age was roughly 18 to 95 years, and participants resided in 25 or so US areas. This TCR came from a middle-aged man who had recovered from COVID-19. This sequence joins TRBV7-3 and TRBJ2-2; possibly TRBD1 for D (5 bases). Sequencing was done on a sample of PBMCs or T cells enriched from blood (not recorded which). CDR3 amino acids: CASSLAGLGELFF. DNA of the CDR3: TGTGCCAGCAGCTTAGCAGGGCTCGGGGAGCTGTTTTTT.